This T cell receptor beta chain was sequenced in a study of blood T cell repertoires in COVID-19. Study overall: COVID-19 samples collected from the United States, Italy and Spain covered acute and convalescent phases.

The germline CDR1 and CDR2 sequences are SEHNR and FQNEAQ (reference sequence). V lost 5 bases, J lost 2 bases, and 11 bases stayed unmatched. CDR3 length: 17 amino acids. Source study methods: Reference gene primer amplification in the assay estimated nucleated cell counts. TCRdb's copy holds only in-frame clones and misses some; the assay was immunoSEQ multiplex PCR. The V and J calls and clone size are taken from that table; D and trimming were inferred from the DNA. In the table there are approximately 100,000 clones, about 90% of which are singletons. The sequenced sample consisted of peripheral blood. The chain carries TRBV7-9 and TRBJ2-2; TRBD1 matches 7 bases. This clonotype originated in a human donor in a cohort sampled during active COVID-19. CDR3 DNA: TGTGCCAGCAGCCGGATAGCCGGGACAGTTAACACCGGGGAGCTGTTTTTT. It encodes CASSRIAGTVNTGELFF.